The sequence of this TCR beta chain was determined in a study of cytomegalovirus exposure and HLA in healthy donors. Use of 60 Vbeta and 13 Jbeta primers characterized the PCR. Sequenced by immunoSEQ multiplex PCR; TCRdb stores in-frame clones only, minus some. The sample carries approximately 200,000 clones, roughly 84% recorded once. The CDR3 extends over 13 amino acids. Germline values: CDR1 MRHNA, CDR2 SNTAGT. V was clipped by 2 bases and J by 7 bases, with 11 bases between them. This clone was seen more than once but under ten times. The chain has TRBV6-4 and TRBJ1-2, with D possibly TRBD1 on 6 matching bases. The sample consisted of PBMCs. The receptor's source is a girl aged 5 to 17 in good health and CMV-seronegative. The CDR3 nucleotides read TGTGCCAGCAGTGACGGCCCAGGGGCTGGCTACACCTTC. Encoded protein: CASSDGPGAGYTF.